This entry describes one T cell receptor beta chain. The data stem from a study of blood T cell repertoires in COVID-19. Overall study: Sources were T cells, B-cell-depleted T cells, or PBMCs; the material itself was cDNA or gDNA.

Assay: immunoSEQ multiplex PCR; the TCRdb copy retains only in-frame clones and omits some. The data show 250,000 to 300,000 clones, with 70% to 90% seen just once and around 1.8% held by the top ten. V lost 5 bases and J lost 10; bases outside the gene matches: 9. This CDR3 is built from 15 residues. Germline loops: CDR1 SGHAT, CDR2 FQNNGV. The chain has TRBV11-2 and TRBJ2-1; 12 bases fit TRBD2. The source is a woman between 50 and 59 years old who had recovered from COVID-19. The specimen sequenced was PBMCs or T cells enriched from blood (not recorded which). The CDR3 DNA is TGTGCCAGCAGCCCTCGGACTAGCGGGAAAGGGGAGCAGTTCTTC. Translated: CASSPRTSGKGEQFF.